This entry concerns a single TCR beta chain. Its antigen is as yet unknown. The sample is drawn from a study of T cells in Graves' hyperthyroidism and ophthalmopathy. Study-level findings and limits: With a median lead of approximately 6 months before onset, the model predicted ophthalmopathy.

V dropped 6 bases and J dropped 3; count of bases not matched to a gene: 7. The CDR3 sequence is 16 residues long. In germline, CDR1 is SNHLY, CDR2 FYNNEI. RNA transcripts provided the source from which TCR beta CDR3 regions were amplified. HTBI primers were employed in a first-round RT-PCR of the TCR CDR3. TCRdb reprocessed the multiplex PCR reads via MiXCR and lists one record per CDR3 protein. In the table there are hundreds of thousands of distinct CDR3 sequences, around 15% of which are singletons. It was considered stable Graves' hyperthyroidism when ophthalmopathy did not progress within 18 months.

The chain has TRBV2 and TRBJ2-1, with 11 bases that match TRBD1. This sequence was found in a woman younger than 30 with Graves' hyperthyroidism. The sample was blood. The CDR3 is CASRAGQGALYNEQFF. CDR3 coding DNA: TGTGCCAGCAGAGCCGGACAGGGGGCCCTCTACAATGAGCAGTTCTTC.